This T cell receptor beta chain was profiled in a study of blood T cell repertoires in COVID-19. Data came from immunoSEQ multiplex PCR; TCRdb stores just in-frame clones and leaves some out. The repertoire has nearly 35,000 clones, roughly 80% of them found once; the top ten carry 7% to 9%. The V and J ends lost 6 bases and 0 bases respectively, with 12 bases between them. The germline gives CDR1 LNHDA, CDR2 SQIVND (reference sequence). This CDR3 has 15 residues. The source is a woman between 55 and 75 years old with acute or convalescent COVID-19. The sample consisted of peripheral blood. V and J are TRBV19 and TRBJ1-3; the D is unclear. The DNA for the CDR3 is TGTGCCAGTAGGAGTCCCAGACACTCTGGAAACACCATATATTTT. This translates into CASRSPRHSGNTIYF.